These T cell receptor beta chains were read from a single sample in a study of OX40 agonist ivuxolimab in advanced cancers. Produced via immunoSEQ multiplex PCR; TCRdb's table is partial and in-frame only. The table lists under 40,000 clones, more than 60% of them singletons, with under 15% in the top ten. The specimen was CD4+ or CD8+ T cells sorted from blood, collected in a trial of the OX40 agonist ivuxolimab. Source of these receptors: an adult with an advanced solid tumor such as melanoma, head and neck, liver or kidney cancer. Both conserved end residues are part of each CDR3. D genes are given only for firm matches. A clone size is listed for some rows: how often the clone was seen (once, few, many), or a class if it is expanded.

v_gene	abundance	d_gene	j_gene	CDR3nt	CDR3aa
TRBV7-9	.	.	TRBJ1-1	TGTGCCAGCAGCTACGCAGGGGTAGAAACTGAAGCTTTCTTT	CASSYAGVETEAFF
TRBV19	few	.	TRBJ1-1	TGTGCCAGTCGTAGTGGTCGAGAGAACACTGAAGCTTTCTTT	CASRSGRENTEAFF
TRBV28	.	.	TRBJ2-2	TGTGCCAGCCTGGTATCGGGCACCGGGGAGCTGTTTTTT	CASLVSGTGELFF
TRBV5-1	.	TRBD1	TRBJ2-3	TGCGCCAGCAGCGCCTGGGGACAGGGTCAAGATACGCAGTATTTT	CASSAWGQGQDTQYF
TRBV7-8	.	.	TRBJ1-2	TGTGCCAGCAGCTTAGGATTGGGTTTCTATGGCTACACCTTC	CASSLGLGFYGYTF
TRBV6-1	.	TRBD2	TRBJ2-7	TGTGCCAGCAGACTAGCGGGAGATCTCTACGAGCAGTACTTC	CASRLAGDLYEQYF
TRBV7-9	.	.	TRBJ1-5	TGTGCCAGCAGCTTTCAAGTCGGCCAGCCCCAGCATTTT	CASSFQVGQPQHF
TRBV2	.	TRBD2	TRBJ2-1	TGTGCCAGCAGTGATTGGGCTAGCGGGAGCTCCTACAATGAGCAGTTCTTC	CASSDWASGSSYNEQFF
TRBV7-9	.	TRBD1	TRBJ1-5	TGTGCCAGCAGCCTAGTGGAGACAGGGCGGACCAATCAGCCCCAGCATTTT	CASSLVETGRTNQPQHF
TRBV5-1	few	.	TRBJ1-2	TGCGCCAGCAGCTTGGAACAGGATAACTATGGCTACACCTTC	CASSLEQDNYGYTF